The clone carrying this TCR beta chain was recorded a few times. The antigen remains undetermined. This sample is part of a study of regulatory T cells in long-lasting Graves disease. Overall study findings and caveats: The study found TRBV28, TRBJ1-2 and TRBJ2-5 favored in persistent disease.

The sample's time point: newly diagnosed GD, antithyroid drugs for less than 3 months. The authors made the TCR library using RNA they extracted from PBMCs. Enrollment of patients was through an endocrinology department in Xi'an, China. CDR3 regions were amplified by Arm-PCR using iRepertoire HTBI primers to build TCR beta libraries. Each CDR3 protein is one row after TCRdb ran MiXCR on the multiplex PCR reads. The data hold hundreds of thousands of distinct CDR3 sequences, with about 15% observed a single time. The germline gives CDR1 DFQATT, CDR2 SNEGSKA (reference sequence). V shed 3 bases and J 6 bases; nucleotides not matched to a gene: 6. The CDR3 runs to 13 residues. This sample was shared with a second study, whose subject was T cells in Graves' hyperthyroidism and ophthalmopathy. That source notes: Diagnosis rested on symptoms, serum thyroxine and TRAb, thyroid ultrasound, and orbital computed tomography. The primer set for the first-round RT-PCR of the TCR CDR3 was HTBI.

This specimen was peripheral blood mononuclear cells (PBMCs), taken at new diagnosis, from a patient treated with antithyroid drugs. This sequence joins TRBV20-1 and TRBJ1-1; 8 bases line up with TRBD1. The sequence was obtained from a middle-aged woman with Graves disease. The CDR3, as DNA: TGCAGTGCTAGTAGACAGGGGCTGGCTGAAGCTTTCTTT. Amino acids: CSASRQGLAEAFF.